The entry below gives a single T cell receptor (beta chain) sequence along with its context. There is no known antigen for this receptor. The record has no base qualities; no much larger clone is one base away. The CDR3 regions of human TCRbeta chains were analyzed by immunosequencing. The original pipeline was this. TCRs in the repertoires were matched against a reference library of SARS-CoV-2-specific TCRs that had been generated with the MIRA antigen-specificity platform. Breadth was defined as the fraction of unique TCRs that were SARS-CoV-2-associated, and depth was defined as the fraction of total T cells that were SARS-CoV-2-associated. Using the MIRA data, each spike-specific TCR was mapped to the spike region that the TCR reacts to and placed in a CD4 or CD8 class. Log10-transformed breadth and depth values were compared by one-way ANOVA with Sidak's multiple comparisons tests. Imported from immuneACCESS, the table was reduced by TCRdb to in-frame sequences with V and J called. These copies leave out some clones; in studies compared against another copy, an unresolved V gene accounts for under half, and the cause of the remainder is not known. For V, J and clone size, that table is used; D and trimming come from the DNA. Here the sample has over 130,000 clones; 89% occur a single time. The leading ten clones occupy 4.7% of the sample.

The data were obtained in a study of T cell responses to AZD1222 COVID-19 vaccine (dated by TCRdb to the early 2020s). Describing the broader study: AZD1222 recipients given second doses at about 4 weeks or at about 12 weeks were pooled, since spike-specific TCR depth and breadth were not found to differ between the two schedules. Trial participants were enrolled by age into 18-55, 56-69 and 70-plus year subgroups, with roughly 150, 30 and 60 TCR-sequenced participants respectively. TCR sequencing covered roughly 230 trial participants: nearly 210 given two doses of AZD1222 and approximately 26 given two doses of MenACWY control vaccine. The paper as a whole reports these results and caveats: Reportedly, almost half of the unique spike-specific TCRs recognized epitopes lying outside the regions that are mutated in the B.1.351 and B.1.1.7 variants. Because no day 14 peak-response samples were available, repertoires were characterized only after the peak T cell response. The whole spike protein was spanned by vaccine-associated CD4 TCRs, and dominant responses were seen in regions 160-218 and 743-854. In the small 56-69-year group, the increase in depth fell short of significance, most likely because of low power. Most participants were white British and females outnumbered males, and the authors suggested that clonal diversity may have been underestimated. Conclusions about previously exposed vaccinees are limited because only a handful of AZD1222 recipients were SARS-CoV-2 seropositive at baseline. A significant rise in spike-specific TCR breadth and depth was observed after two AZD1222 doses relative to day 0 and relative to MenACWY recipients.

This specimen's time point label, interpreted: baseline before first vaccination. Samples from vaccinated people were obtained from the UK trials COV001 and COV002, which included a single-blind randomized controlled phase 2/3 trial of AZD1222 (ChAdOx1 nCoV-19) in healthy adults. For TCRbeta chain sequencing, PBMC samples were collected from trial participants at day 0 and at day 28 after the second dose. The origin of this receptor is an adult in good health. Specimen: peripheral blood, collected on day 0 of AZD1222 vaccination.

The nucleotides read TGTGCCAGTGACCCAGGTGTTCGTATCTCTGGCTACACCTTC. Its coded protein is CASDPGVRISGYTF. The rearrangement combines TRBV19 with TRBJ1-2; the D segment cannot be called with confidence. V and J lose 8 bases and 7 bases, and a span of 20 bases separates them. The CDR3 starts with the cysteine, ends with the phenylalanine, and has 14 residues. The retained sequence is limited to the CDR3, 42 bases, with the frame set at the first base. Sequences LNHDA (CDR1) and SQIVND (CDR2) are obtained from the germline V gene (reference sequence).